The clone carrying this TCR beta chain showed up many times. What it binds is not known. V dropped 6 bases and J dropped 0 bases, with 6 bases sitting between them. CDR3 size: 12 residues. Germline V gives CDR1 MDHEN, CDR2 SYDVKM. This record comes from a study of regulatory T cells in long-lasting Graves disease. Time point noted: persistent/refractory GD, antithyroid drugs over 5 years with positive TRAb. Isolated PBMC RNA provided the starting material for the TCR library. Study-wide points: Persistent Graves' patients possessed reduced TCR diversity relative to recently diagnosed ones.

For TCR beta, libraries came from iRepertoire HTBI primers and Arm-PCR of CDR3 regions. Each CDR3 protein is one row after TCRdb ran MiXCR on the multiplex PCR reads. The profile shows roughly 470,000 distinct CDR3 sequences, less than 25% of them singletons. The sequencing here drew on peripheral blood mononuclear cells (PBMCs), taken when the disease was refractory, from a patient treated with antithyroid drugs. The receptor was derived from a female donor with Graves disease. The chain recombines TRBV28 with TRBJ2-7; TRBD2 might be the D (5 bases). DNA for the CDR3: TGTGCCAGCAGGGAGGTCTCCTACGAGCAGTACTTC. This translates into CASREVSYEQYF.